Each of the 13 T cell receptor beta chains below was sequenced from the same sample in a study of response to subunit inactivated influenza vaccine (dated by TCRdb to 2017 to 2018). Libraries were constructed by RT-PCR. TCRdb names Illumina HiSeq 2500 as the instrument used. TCRdb ran its own pipeline on the public reads, namely fastp trimming at Q25 and MiXCR clone calling, and kept in-frame beta chains. Rows with a matching CDR3 protein are joined into one entry that keeps the most common DNA and genes. Here the sample has roughly 780,000 distinct CDR3 sequences; less than 20% occur a single time. About 11% of the sample is in the top ten clones. Material: PBMCs from blood, obtained 5 to 6 days after vaccination. These receptors were collected from a man aged 45 to 65 who received an inactivated influenza vaccine. Donor details come from another sample of the same person, matched by shared clones.

This clonotype was recorded a few times. The J gene is TRBJ2-2, the V gene TRBV6-1; D is possibly TRBD2 (6 bases). CDR1 and CDR2 from the germline V gene are MNHNS and SASEGT. Trimming took 6 bases from V and 6 from J, leaving 20 bases between them. The CDR3 is 16 amino acids. The CDR3 sequence is CASRKSGVQKAGELFF. CDR3 coding DNA: TGTGCCAGCAGAAAATCGGGAGTCCAAAAGGCCGGGGAGCTGTTTTTT.

This clonotype was seen a handful of times. The gene calls are TRBV7-6 and TRBJ1-1; TRBD1 agrees at 7 bases. The CDR3 sequence is 14 residues long. Unmatched junction bases numbered 7, after V lost 5 bases and J lost 4 bases. The germline V gene encodes CDR1 SGHVS and CDR2 FNYEAQ. The CDR3 nucleotides are TGTGCCAGCAGCCCGCCGACAGGGTCCACTGAAGCTTTCTTT. Its protein product is CASSPPTGSTEAFF.

The genes are TRBV28 and TRBJ1-5; tentative D call: TRBD1 (6 bases). The V and J ends lost 5 bases and 6 bases respectively, with 14 bases between them. CDR3 length: 14 amino acids. The germline CDR1 and CDR2 sequences are MDHEN and SYDVKM. DNA for the CDR3: TGTGCCAGCAGTAATCTAGGGGGAAGTCAGCCCCAGCATTTT. Translated, it gives CASSNLGGSQPQHF.

The V gene is TRBV27, the J gene TRBJ2-1; D gene uncertain. Per germline, CDR1 MNHEY and CDR2 SMNVEV (reference sequence). Trimming pared 5 bases from V and 7 bases from J, leaving 12 bases between. This CDR3 region has 13 residues. The DNA for the CDR3 is TGTGCCAGCAGTCCTTCAGAAGGGAATGAGCAGTTCTTC. It encodes CASSPSEGNEQFF.

The chain uses TRBV29-1 and TRBJ1-3; no firm D call. The CDR3 length is 13 residues. V was shortened by 5 bases and J by 4 bases, with 12 bases between the two germline ends. The germline V gene encodes CDR1 SQVTM and CDR2 ANQGSEA. As DNA, the CDR3 is TGCAGCGTTCAAGGGCCAGAGGGAAACACCATATATTTT. Its translation: CSVQGPEGNTIYF.

This chain links TRBV20-1 with TRBJ1-6; TRBD1 agrees at 7 bases. Per germline, CDR1 DFQATT and CDR2 SNEGSKA (reference sequence). The CDR3 has 16 amino acids. V shed 2 bases and J 3 bases; nucleotides not matched to a gene: 7. The CDR3 coding sequence is TGCAGTGCTAGACGCCGCGGGACAGACTATAATTCACCCCTCCACTTT. As protein: CSARRRGTDYNSPLHF.

This clonotype was counted a few times. V usage is TRBV27 and J usage is TRBJ2-2, with 8 bases lining up with TRBD1. Germline V gene sequence: CDR1 MNHEY, CDR2 SMNVEV (reference sequence). With 0 bases clipped from V and 6 bases from J, the junction kept 3 bases outside the gene matches. This CDR3 has 15 residues. CDR3 coding DNA: TGTGCCAGCAGTTTATCGACAGGGGTGTCCGGGGAGCTGTTTTTT. It encodes CASSLSTGVSGELFF.

CDR3 bases: TGCGCCAGCAGTTATTACTCTGGAAACACCATATATTTT. Residues: CASSYYSGNTIYF. The chain carries TRBV5-1 and TRBJ1-3; no reliable D call. V was pared by 5 bases and J by 0 bases, with 6 bases between. Germline V gene data show CDR1 as SGHRS and CDR2 as YFSETQ. This CDR3 spans 13 amino acids.

CDR3 sequence: CASSPRQGSYTGELFF. DNA of the CDR3: TGTGCCAGCAGCCCACGGCAGGGATCGTACACCGGGGAGCTGTTTTTT. The rearrangement joins TRBV11-1 to TRBJ2-2; D perhaps matches TRBD1 (5 bases). This CDR3 contains 16 residues. The germline CDR1 and CDR2 sequences are SGHAT and FQDESV (reference sequence). Trimming removed 5 bases from V and 3 bases from J, with 16 bases in between.

The genes are TRBV12-3 or TRBV12-4 and TRBJ2-5; 9 nucleotides agree with TRBD2. The CDR3 has 15 amino acids. Trimming cost V 5 bases and J 4 bases; bases outside gene matches: 8. The CDR3 loop reads CASSPRLAGVETQYF. The DNA for the CDR3 is TGTGCCAGCAGTCCCCGGTTAGCGGGAGTAGAGACCCAGTACTTC.

This clonotype was seen many times. The rearrangement links TRBV29-1 to TRBJ2-7, with D unresolved. CDR3 length: 13 amino acids. With 1 base removed from V and 2 bases from J, the gap between germline ends came to 9 bases. The germline CDR1 and CDR2 sequences are SQVTM and ANQGSEA. Written as DNA, the CDR3 is TGCAGCGTTGAAGGGACCTTACCCTACGAGCAGTACTTC. It codes for CSVEGTLPYEQYF.

This clonotype was seen ten or more times. The chain is built from TRBV10-3 and TRBJ1-5; 8 positions agree with TRBD1. J lost 1 base, V lost 6 bases, and 5 bases had no gene match. CDR1 and CDR2 from the germline V gene are ENHRY and SYGVKD. The CDR3 totals 15 residues. Written as DNA, the CDR3 is TGTGCCATCAGCCTTGGACAGGGAAGCAATCAGCCCCAGCATTTT. It encodes CAISLGQGSNQPQHF.

The genes are TRBV5-1 and TRBJ2-7; D perhaps matches TRBD1 (5 bases). Germline V CDR1 and CDR2: SGHRS, YFSETQ. The CDR3 length is 15 residues. V was clipped by 0 bases and J by 4 bases, with 14 bases between them. This CDR3 is CASSLVQGPGYEQYF. Here the CDR3 DNA reads TGCGCCAGCAGCTTGGTCCAGGGCCCAGGGTACGAGCAGTACTTC.